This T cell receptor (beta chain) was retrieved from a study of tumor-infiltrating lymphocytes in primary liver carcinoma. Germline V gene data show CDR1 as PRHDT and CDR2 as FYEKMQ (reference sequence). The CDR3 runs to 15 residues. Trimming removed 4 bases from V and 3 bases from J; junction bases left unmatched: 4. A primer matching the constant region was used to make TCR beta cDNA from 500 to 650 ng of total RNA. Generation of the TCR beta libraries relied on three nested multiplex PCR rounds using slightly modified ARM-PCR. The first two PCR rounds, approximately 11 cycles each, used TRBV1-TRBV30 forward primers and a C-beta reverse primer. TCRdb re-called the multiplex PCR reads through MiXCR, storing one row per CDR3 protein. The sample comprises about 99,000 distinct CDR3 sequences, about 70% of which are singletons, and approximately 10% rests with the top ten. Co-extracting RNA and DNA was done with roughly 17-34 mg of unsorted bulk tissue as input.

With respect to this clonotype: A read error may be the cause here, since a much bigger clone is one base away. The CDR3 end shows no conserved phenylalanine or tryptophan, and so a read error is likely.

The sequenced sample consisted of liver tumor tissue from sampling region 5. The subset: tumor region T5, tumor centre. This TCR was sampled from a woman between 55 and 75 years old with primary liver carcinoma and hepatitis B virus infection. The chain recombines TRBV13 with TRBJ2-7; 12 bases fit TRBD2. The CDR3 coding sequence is TGTGCCAGCAGCTCGGGACTAGCGGGCTTCTACGAGCAGTACATC. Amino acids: CASSSGLAGFYEQYI.